This T cell receptor beta chain was recovered during a study of OX40 agonist ivuxolimab in advanced cancers. Study summary: Intravenous ivuxolimab at 0.01 to 10 mg/kg was given to patients every 2 weeks. Cohort: approximately 83% men, mean age approximately 60, aged roughly 23 to 79.

Whole-study results and caveats: Averaging showed that CD8+ T cells had more expanded clones than CD4+ did.

This CDR3 spans 15 amino acids. The germline V gene has CDR1 SGDLS and CDR2 YYNGEE. Trimming shortened V by 6 bases and J by 0 bases, and 13 bases separated the two germline ends. Method: immunoSEQ multiplex PCR; TCRdb's copy keeps in-frame clones and lacks some. The sample has under 85,000 clones, about 81% seen once. Remarks on this clone: Its antigen is still unknown.

Autoimmune disease history or systemic immunosuppression disqualified patients. The TCR sequence derives from an adult with an advanced solid tumor such as melanoma, head and neck, liver or kidney cancer. The sample here was CD4+ or CD8+ T cells sorted from blood, taken in a trial of the OX40 agonist ivuxolimab. The rearrangement joins TRBV9 to TRBJ1-3; D may be TRBD1 (6 bases). The CDR3, as DNA: TGTGCCAGCAATCGAGGGGGAAACTCTGGAAACACCATATATTTT. Translated, it gives CASNRGGNSGNTIYF.